The clone carrying this TCR beta chain was recorded at least ten times. Only in-frame clones appear in the TCRdb table, and some are missing; sequencing was by immunoSEQ multiplex PCR. The table shows 85,000 to 120,000 clones, with about 64% occurring only once. The entry originates in a study of blood T cell repertoires in COVID-19. Study overall: The United States, Italy and Spain were the sources of the acute and convalescent COVID-19 samples.

V was pared by 4 bases and J by 4 bases, with 2 bases of the junction left unmatched. Germline CDR1 reads LGHDT; CDR2 reads YNNKEL (reference sequence). The CDR3 covers 14 residues. The sample taken for sequencing was peripheral blood. This receptor was taken from a human donor with acute or convalescent COVID-19. The donor label of this sample is uncertain. The rearrangement uses TRBV3-1 (or the pseudogene TRBV3-2) and TRBJ1-2; TRBD1 aligns across 11 bases. The CDR3 DNA reads TGTGCCAGCAGCCGAGGGACAGGGGGCTATGGCTACACCTTC. It codes for CASSRGTGGYGYTF.